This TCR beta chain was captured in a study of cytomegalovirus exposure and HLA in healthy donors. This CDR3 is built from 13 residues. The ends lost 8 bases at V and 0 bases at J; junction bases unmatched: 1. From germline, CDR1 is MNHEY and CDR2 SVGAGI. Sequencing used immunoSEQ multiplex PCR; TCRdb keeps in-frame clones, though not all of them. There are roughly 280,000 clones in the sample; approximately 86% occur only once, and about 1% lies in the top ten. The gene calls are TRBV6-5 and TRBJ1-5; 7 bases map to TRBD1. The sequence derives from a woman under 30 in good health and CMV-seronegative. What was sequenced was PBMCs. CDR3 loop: CASGTASNQPQHF. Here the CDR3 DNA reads TGTGCCAGCGGGACAGCTAGCAATCAGCCCCAGCATTTT.